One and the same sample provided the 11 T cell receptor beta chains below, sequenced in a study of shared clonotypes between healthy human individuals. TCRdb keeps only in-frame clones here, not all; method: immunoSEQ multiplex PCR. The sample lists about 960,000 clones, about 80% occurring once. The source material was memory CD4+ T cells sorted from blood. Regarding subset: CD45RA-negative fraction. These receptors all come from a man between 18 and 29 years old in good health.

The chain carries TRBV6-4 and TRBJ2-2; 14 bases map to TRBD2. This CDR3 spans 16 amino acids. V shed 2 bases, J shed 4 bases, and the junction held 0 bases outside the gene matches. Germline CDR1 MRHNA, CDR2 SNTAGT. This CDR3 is CASSDGTSGGTGELFF. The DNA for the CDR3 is TGTGCCAGCAGTGACGGGACTAGCGGGGGCACCGGGGAGCTGTTTTTT.

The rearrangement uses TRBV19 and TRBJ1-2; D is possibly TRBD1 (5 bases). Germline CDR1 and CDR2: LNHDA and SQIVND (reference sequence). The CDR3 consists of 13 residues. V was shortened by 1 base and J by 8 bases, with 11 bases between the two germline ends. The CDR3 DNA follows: TGTGCCAGTAGTATAGGCAGGGCCCCCGGCTACACCTTC. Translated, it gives CASSIGRAPGYTF.

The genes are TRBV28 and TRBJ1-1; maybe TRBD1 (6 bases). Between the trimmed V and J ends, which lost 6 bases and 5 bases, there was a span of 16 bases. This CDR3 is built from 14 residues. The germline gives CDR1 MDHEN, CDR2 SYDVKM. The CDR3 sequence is CASRGGQARTEAFF. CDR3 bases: TGTGCCAGCAGGGGGGGGCAGGCCCGTACTGAAGCTTTCTTT.

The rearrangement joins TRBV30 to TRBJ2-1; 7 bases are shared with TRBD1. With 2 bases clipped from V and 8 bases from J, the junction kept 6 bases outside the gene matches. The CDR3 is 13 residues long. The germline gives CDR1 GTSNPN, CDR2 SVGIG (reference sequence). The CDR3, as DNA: TGTGCCTGGAGTCGGGACAGTGTGGATGAGCAGTTCTTC. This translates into CAWSRDSVDEQFF.

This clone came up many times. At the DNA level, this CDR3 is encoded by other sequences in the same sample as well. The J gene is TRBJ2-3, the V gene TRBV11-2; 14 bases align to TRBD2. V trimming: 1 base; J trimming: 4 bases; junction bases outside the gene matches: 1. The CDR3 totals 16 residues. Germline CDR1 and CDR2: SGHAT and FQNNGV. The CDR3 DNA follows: TGTGCCAGCAGCTTAGGACTAGCGGGGGGGCCAGATACGCAGTATTTT. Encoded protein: CASSLGLAGGPDTQYF.

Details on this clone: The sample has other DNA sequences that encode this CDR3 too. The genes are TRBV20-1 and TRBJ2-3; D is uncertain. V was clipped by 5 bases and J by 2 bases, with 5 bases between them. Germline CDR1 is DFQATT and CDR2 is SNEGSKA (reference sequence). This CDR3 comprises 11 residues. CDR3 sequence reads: CSAGDTDTQYF. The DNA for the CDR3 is TGCAGTGCTGGGGACACAGATACGCAGTATTTT.

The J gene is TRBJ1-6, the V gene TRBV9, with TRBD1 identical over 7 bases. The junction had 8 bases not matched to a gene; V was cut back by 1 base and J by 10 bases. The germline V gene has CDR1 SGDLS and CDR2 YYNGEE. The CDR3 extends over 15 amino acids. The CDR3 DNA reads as TGTGCCAGCAGCGTATCGAAGGGGGCTTGGTCACCCCTCCACTTT. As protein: CASSVSKGAWSPLHF.

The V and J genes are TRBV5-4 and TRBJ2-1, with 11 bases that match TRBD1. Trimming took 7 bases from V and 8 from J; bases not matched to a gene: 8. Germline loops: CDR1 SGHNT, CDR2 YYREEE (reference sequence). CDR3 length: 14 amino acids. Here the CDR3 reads CASGGQGAGDEQFF. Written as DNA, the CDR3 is TGTGCCAGCGGTGGACAGGGGGCAGGCGATGAGCAGTTCTTC.

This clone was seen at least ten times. CDR3 in amino acids: CASSPLGHYGYTF. CDR3 nucleotide sequence: TGTGCCAGCAGTCCGCTAGGGCACTATGGCTACACCTTC. The chain is built from TRBV6-1 and TRBJ1-2; D gene ambiguous. V lost 5 bases, J lost 3 bases, and 10 bases lay in between. The germline CDR1 and CDR2 sequences are MNHNS and SASEGT. The CDR3 has 13 residues.

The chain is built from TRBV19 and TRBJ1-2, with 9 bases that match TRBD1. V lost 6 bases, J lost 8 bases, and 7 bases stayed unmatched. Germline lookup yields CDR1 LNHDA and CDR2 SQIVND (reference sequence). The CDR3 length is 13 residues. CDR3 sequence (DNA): TGTGCCAGTAGCGGACAGGGGAGGAACGGCTACACCTTC. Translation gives CASSGQGRNGYTF.

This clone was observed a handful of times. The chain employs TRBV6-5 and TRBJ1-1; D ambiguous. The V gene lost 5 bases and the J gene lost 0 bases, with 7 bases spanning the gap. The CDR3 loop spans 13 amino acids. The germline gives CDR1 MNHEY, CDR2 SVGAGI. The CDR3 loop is CASSTALNTEAFF. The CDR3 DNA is TGTGCCAGCAGTACGGCATTGAACACTGAAGCTTTCTTT.